This TCR beta chain derives from a study of CD8+CD57+ T cells in acquired aplastic anemia. Study overall: Mean DNA quantity obtained from sorted CD4+ and CD8+ cells was about 3.5 ug.

Those patients picked for sequencing had displayed CD8+CD57+ cell expansion on flow cytometry. Profiles of TCR beta VDJ and CDR3 were generated from a genomic DNA template. TCRdb ran MiXCR on the reads and lists one entry per CDR3 protein. The table has under 200,000 distinct CDR3 sequences, 60% to 80% seen once; the top ten hold approximately 48%. The germline V gene encodes CDR1 DFQATT and CDR2 SNEGSKA (reference sequence). Trimming left V 2 bases short and J 11 bases short, with 15 bases between. This CDR3 is built from 12 residues. The material sequenced was sorted CD4+, CD8+, or CD8+CD57+ T cells (not recorded which) from PBMCs. The chain links TRBV20-1 to TRBJ1-1, with D unclear. The origin of this receptor is a human donor with aplastic anemia. CDR3 in amino acids: CSARPEGPAAFF. Here the CDR3 DNA reads TGCAGTGCTAGACCCGAGGGCCCGGCGGCTTTCTTT.